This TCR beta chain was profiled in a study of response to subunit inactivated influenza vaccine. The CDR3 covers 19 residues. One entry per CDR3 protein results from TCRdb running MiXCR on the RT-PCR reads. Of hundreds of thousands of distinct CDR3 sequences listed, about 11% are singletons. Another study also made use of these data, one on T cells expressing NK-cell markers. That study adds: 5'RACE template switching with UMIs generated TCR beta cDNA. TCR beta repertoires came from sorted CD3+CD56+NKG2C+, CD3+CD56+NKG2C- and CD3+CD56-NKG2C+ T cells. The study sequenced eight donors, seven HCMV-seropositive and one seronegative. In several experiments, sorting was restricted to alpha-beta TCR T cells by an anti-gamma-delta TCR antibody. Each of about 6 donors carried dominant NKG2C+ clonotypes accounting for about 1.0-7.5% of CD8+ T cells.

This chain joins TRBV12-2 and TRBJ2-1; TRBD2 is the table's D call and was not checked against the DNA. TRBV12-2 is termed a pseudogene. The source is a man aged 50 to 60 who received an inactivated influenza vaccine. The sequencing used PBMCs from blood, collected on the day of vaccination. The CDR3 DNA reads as TGTGCAAGTCGCAACACCCCCCCGCTAGCGGGGGGGCCCGGGAGGGAGCAGTTCTTC. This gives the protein CASRNTPPLAGGPGREQFF.